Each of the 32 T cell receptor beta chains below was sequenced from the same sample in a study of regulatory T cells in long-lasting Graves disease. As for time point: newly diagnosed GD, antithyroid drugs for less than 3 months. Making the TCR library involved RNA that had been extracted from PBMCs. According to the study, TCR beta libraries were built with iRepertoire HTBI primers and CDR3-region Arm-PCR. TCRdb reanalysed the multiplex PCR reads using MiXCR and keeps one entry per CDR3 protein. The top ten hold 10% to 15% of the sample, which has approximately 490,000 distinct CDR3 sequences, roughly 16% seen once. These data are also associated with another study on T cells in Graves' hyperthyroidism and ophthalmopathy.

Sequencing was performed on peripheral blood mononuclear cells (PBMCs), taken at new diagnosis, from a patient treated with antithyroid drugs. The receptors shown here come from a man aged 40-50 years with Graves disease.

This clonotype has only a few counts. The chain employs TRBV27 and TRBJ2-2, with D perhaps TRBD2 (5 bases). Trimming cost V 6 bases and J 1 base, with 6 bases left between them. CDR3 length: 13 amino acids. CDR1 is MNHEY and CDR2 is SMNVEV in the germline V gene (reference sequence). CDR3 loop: CASSGKNTGELFF. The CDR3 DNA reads TGTGCCAGCAGCGGGAAGAACACCGGGGAGCTGTTTTTT.

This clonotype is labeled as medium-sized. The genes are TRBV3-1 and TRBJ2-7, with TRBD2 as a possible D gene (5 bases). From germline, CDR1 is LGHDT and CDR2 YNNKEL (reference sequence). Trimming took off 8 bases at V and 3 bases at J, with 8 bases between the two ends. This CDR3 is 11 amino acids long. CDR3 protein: CASGSSYEQYF. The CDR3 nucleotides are TGTGCCAGCGGGAGTAGCTACGAGCAGTACTTC.

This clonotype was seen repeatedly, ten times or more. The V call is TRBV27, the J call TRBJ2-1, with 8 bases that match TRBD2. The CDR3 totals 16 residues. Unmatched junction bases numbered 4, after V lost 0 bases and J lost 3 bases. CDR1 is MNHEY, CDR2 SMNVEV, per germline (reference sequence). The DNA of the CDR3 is TGTGCCAGCAGTTTATCTTCGGGAGGGTTCTACAATGAGCAGTTCTTC. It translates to CASSLSSGGFYNEQFF.

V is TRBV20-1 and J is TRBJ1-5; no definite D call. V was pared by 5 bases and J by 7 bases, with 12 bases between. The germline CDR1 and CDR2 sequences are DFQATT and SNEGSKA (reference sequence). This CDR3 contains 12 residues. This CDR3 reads CSAVAVEQPQHF. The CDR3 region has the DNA TGCAGTGCTGTGGCAGTTGAACAGCCCCAGCATTTT.

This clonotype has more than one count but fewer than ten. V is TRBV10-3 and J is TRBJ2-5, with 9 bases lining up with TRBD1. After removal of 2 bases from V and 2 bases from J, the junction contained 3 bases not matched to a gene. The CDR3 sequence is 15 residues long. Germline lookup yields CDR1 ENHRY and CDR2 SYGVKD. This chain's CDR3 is CAISEGDRVQETQYF. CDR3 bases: TGTGCCATCAGTGAGGGGGACAGGGTACAAGAGACCCAGTACTTC.

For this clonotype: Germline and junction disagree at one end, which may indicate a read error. The chain's CDR3 is CASSGQGPEAFF. The CDR3 DNA follows: TGTGCCAGCAGTGGGCAGGGGCCTGAGGCTTTCTTT. This chain connects TRBV2 to TRBJ2-3, with D possibly matching TRBD1 (6 bases). The J call is doubtful: the DNA matches TRBJ1-1 better. CDR1 is SNHLY and CDR2 is FYNNEI in the germline V gene. The CDR3 is 12 amino acids.

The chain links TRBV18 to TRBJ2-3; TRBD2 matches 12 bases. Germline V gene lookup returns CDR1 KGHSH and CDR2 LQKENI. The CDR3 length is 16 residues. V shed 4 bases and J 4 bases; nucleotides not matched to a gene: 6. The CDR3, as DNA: TGTGCCAGCTCACGTAGACTAGCGGGAGTGGCAGATACGCAGTATTTT. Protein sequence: CASSRRLAGVADTQYF.

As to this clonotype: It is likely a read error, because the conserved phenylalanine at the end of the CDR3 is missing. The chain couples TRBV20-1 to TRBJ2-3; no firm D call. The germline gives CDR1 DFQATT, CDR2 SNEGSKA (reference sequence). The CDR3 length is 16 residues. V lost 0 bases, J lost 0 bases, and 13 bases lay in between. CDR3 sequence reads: CSARDPQRISTDTQYL. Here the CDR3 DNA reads TGCAGTGCTAGAGATCCCCAGCGTATCAGCACAGATACGCAGTATCTT.

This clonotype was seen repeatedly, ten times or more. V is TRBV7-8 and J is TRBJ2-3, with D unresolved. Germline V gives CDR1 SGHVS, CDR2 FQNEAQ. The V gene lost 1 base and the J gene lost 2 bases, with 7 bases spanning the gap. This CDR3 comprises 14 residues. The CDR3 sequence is CASSLEPNTDTQYF. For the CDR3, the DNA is TGTGCCAGCAGCTTAGAACCAAACACAGATACGCAGTATTTT. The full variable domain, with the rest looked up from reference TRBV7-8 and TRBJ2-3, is GAGVSQSPRYKVAKRGQDVALRCDPISGHVSLFWYQQALGQGPEFLTYFQNEAQLDKSGLPSDRFFAERPEGSVSTLKIQRTQQEDSAVYLCASSLEPNTDTQYFGPGTRLTVL.

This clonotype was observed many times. CDR3 nucleotides: TGCGCCAGCCGTAGACTAGCGGGGTCTAACACCGGGGAGCTGTTTTTT. Protein: CASRRLAGSNTGELFF. The chain recombines TRBV5-1 with TRBJ2-2, with 11 nucleotides matching TRBD2. Trimming took 7 bases from V and 2 from J; bases not matched to a gene: 7. The CDR3 is 16 residues long. Looked up from germline, CDR1 is SGHRS and CDR2 is YFSETQ.

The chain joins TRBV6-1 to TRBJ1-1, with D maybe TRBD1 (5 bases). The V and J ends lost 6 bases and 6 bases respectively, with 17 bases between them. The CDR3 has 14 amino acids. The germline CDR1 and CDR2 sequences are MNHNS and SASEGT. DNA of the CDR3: TGTGCCAGCAGGAGGGACGACGGCTTCGCTGAAGCTTTCTTT. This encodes CASRRDDGFAEAFF.

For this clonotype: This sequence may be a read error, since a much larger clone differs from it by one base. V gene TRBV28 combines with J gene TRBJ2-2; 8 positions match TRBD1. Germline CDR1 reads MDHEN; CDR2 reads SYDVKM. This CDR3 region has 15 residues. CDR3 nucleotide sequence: TGTGCCAGCAGCTTCCGGACAGGGAACACCGGGGAGCCGTTTTTT. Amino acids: CASSFRTGNTGEPFF. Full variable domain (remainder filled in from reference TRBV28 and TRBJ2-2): DVKVTQSSRYLVKRTGEKVFLECVQDMDHENMFWYRQDPGLGLRLIYFSYDVKMKEKGDIPEGYSVSREKKERFSLILESASTNQTSMYLCASSFRTGNTGEPFFGEGSRLTVL.

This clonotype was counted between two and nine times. This CDR3 reads CASSLYRAGELFF. CDR3 nucleotides: TGCGCCAGCAGCTTGTACCGGGCCGGGGAGCTGTTTTTT. This chain joins TRBV5-1 and TRBJ2-2; D remains unclear. The V and J ends lost 1 base and 6 bases respectively, with 7 bases between them. Germline CDR1 reads SGHRS; CDR2 reads YFSETQ. This CDR3 spans 13 amino acids.

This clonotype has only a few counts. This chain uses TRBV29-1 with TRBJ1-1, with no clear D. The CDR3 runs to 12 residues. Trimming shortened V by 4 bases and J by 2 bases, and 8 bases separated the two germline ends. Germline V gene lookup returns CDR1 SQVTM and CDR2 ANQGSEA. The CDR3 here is CSVVPGNTEAFF. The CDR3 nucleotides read TGCAGCGTTGTCCCGGGAAACACTGAAGCTTTCTTT.

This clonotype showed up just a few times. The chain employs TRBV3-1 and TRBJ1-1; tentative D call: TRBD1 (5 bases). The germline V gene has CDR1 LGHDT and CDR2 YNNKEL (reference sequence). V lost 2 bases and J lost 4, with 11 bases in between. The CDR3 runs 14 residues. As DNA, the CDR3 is TGTGCCAGCAGCCAAAGACGGCAGGGCACTGAAGCTTTCTTT. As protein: CASSQRRQGTEAFF.

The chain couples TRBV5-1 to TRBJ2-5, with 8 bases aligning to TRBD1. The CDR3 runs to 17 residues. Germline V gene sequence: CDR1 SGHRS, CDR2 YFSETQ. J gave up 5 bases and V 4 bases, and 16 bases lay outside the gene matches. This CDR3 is CASSLCGGRGRGETQYF. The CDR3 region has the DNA TGCGCCAGCAGCCTCTGCGGAGGCAGGGGGCGCGGGGAGACCCAGTACTTC.

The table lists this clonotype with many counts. As DNA, the CDR3 is TGCAGTGCTAGAGGGATTGATGAGCAGTTCTTC. Amino acid sequence: CSARGIDEQFF. V gene TRBV20-1 combines with J gene TRBJ2-1; D is ambiguous. Trimming stripped 1 base from V and 8 bases from J, with 6 bases between. This CDR3 region has 11 residues. Germline CDR1 DFQATT, CDR2 SNEGSKA (reference sequence).

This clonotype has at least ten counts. Written as DNA, the CDR3 is TGTGCCAGCAGTTGGTCGGGGGCCTACGAGCAGTACTTC. It specifies CASSWSGAYEQYF. The V gene is TRBV27, the J gene TRBJ2-7; tentatively, D is TRBD2 (6 bases). The CDR3 length is 13 residues. V was trimmed by 4 bases and J by 2 bases, leaving 9 bases between them. Per germline, CDR1 MNHEY and CDR2 SMNVEV (reference sequence).

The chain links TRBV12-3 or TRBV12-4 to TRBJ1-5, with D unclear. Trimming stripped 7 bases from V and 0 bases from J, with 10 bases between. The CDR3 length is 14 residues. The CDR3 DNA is TGTGCCAGCACCCCGGTAGTTAGCAATCAGCCCCAGCATTTT. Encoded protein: CASTPVVSNQPQHF.

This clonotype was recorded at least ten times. The CDR3 bases are TGTGCCAGCAGCCAGTGGGGGACAGCGTCCTACAATGAGCAGTTCTTC. Protein product: CASSQWGTASYNEQFF. This sequence joins TRBV7-9 and TRBJ2-1; 7 bases line up with TRBD1. V lost 5 bases, J lost 1 base, and 8 bases stayed unmatched. The CDR3 totals 16 residues. Germline assignment: CDR1 SEHNR and CDR2 FQNEAQ (reference sequence).

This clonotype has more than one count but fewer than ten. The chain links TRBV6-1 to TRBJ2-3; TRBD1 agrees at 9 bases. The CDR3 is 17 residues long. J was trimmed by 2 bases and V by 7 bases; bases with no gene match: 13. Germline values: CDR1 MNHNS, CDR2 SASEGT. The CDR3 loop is CASNLSPGQGTTDTQYF. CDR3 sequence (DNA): TGTGCCAGCAACCTATCCCCGGGACAGGGAACCACAGATACGCAGTATTTT.

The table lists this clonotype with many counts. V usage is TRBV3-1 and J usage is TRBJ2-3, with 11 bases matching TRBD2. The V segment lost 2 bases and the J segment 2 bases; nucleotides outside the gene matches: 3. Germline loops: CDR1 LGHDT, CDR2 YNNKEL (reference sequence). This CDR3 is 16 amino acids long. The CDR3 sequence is CASSQRLAGITDTQYF. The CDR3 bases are TGTGCCAGCAGCCAAAGACTAGCGGGAATCACAGATACGCAGTATTTT.

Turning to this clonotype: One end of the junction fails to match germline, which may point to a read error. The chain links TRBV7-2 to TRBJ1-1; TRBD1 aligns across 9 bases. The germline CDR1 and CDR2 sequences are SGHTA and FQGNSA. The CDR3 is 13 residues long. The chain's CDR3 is CASRTGGNAEAFF. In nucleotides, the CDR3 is TGTGCCAGCAGGACAGGGGGGAACGCTGAAGCTTTCTTT. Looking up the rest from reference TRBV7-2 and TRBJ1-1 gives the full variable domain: GAGVSQSPSNKVTEKGKDVELRCDPISGHTALYWYRQSLGQGLEFLIYFQGNSAPDKSGLPSDRFSAERTGGSVSTLTIQRTQQEDSAVYLCASRTGGNAEAFFGQGTRLTVV.

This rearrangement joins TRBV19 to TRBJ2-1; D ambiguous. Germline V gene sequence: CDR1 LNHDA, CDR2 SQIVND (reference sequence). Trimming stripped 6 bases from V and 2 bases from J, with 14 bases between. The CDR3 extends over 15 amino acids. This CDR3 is CASSPGQLTYNEQFF. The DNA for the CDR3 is TGTGCCAGTAGCCCCGGGCAGCTCACCTACAATGAGCAGTTCTTC.

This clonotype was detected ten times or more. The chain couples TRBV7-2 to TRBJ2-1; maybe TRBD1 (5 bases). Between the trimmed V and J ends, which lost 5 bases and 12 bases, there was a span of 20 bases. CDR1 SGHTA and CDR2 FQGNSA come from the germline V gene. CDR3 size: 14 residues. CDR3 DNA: TGTGCCAGCAGCCCCCAGGGCGTAGGGGTAGGGCAGTTCTTC. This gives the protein CASSPQGVGVGQFF.

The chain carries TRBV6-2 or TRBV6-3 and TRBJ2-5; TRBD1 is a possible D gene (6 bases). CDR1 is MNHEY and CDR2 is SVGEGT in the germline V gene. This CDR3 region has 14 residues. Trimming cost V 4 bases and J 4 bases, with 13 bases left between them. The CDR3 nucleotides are TGTGCCAGCAGTTTACAGGGATTGGCAGAGACCCAGTACTTC. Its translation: CASSLQGLAETQYF.

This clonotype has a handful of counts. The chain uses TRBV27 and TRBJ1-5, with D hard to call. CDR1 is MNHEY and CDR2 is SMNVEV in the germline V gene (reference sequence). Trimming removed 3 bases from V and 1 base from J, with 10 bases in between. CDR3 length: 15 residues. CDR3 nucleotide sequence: TGTGCCAGCAGTTTGGGCAGACAAAGCAATCAGCCCCAGCATTTT. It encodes CASSLGRQSNQPQHF.

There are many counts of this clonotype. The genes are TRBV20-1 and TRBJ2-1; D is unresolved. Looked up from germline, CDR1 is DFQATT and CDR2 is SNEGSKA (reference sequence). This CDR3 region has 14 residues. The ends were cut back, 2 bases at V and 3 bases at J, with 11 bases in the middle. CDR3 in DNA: TGCAGTGCTAGACGCCAGAGAAACTACAATGAGCAGTTCTTC. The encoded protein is CSARRQRNYNEQFF.

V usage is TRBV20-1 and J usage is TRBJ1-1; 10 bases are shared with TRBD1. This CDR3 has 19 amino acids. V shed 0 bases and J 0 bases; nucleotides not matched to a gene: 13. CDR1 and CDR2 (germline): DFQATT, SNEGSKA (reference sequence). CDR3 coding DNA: TGCAGTGCTAGAGATCTCGCTAGACAGGGGGCTTGGATGAACACTGAAGCTTTCTTT. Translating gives CSARDLARQGAWMNTEAFF.

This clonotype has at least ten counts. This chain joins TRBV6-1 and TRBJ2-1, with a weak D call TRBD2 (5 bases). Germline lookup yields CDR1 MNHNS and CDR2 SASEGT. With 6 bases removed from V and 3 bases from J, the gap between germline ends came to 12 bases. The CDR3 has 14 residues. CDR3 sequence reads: CASRSLGNYNEQFF. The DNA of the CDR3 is TGTGCCAGCAGGTCACTAGGAAACTACAATGAGCAGTTCTTC.

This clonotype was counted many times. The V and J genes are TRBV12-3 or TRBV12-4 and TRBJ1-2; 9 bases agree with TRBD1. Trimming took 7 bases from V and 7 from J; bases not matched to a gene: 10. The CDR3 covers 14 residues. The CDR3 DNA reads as TGTGCCAGCATCTCCACAGGGGGCGCAAGTGGCTACACCTTC. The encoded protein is CASISTGGASGYTF.

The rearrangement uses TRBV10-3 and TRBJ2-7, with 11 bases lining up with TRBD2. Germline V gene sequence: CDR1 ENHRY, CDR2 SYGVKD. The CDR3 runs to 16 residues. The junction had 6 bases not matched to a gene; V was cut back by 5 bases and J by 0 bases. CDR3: CAISLTSGRTSYEQYF. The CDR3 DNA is TGTGCCATCAGTCTTACTAGCGGGAGAACCTCCTACGAGCAGTACTTC.